The entry below gives a single T cell receptor (beta chain) sequence along with its context. In its sample, this clone was seen once. Its binding antigen is unknown. Per-base qualities were not stored, and no clone one base away is much larger. Bulk bone marrow was analyzed without sorting T-cell subsets. Bone marrow from around twelve myelodysplastic syndrome patients was immunosequenced for TCR beta CDR3 regions before and after hypomethylating agent therapy. For longitudinal repertoire tracking, a baseline bone marrow plus two to three bone marrows at different post-treatment timepoints were contributed by each patient. Genomic DNA was extracted from whole bone marrow, and quality was checked by TapeStation, NanoDrop OneC and PicoGreen assays. The germline V gene encodes CDR1 MNHNY and CDR2 SVGAGI (reference sequence). The CDR3 numbers 14 residues from cysteine through phenylalanine. The kept DNA is CDR3 alone, 42 bases in frame from the first base. The junction shows trimming of 2 bases on V and 6 bases on J, plus 13 bases between the germline ends.

The data stem from a study of hypomethylating agent response in myelodysplastic syndrome (dated by TCRdb to the early 2020s). About the study as a whole: The hypomethylating agents azacitidine (most of the 11) or decitabine (3 of 11) were used to treat the patients. Complete response or hematologic improvement counted as response, and patients meeting neither criterion were classed as non-responders. The cohort included several male and a couple of female myelodysplastic syndrome patients. TET2 was the most frequent mutation, present in about 50% of the 11 patients. Complete response or hematologic improvement was achieved by six patients, and about 5 patients were classified as non-responders. Patients had a mean age of about 78 +/- 6.2 years, and a diploid cytogenetic profile was the most common.

Preparation of the library involved the immunoSEQ multiplex PCR assay. Survey resolution was used, with two replicates of roughly 200 ng each, totaling approximately 400 ng of DNA per sample. Using multiplex PCR primers aimed at V and J genes, the hsTCRB kit picked up rearranged TCRB sequences in genomic DNA. The CDR3 region was amplified in a first PCR of roughly 33 cycles using the QIAGEN Multiplex PCR Kit. A second PCR of seven to eight cycles attached sample barcodes and Illumina adapters to each replicate. Quantification of the pooled libraries was done with a QuantStudio 6 and the KAPA library quantification kit. About 15 pM of pooled libraries were sequenced on an Illumina MiSeq with 156-cycle single-end reads and a 15-cycle index read. In the authors' own workflow: VDJdb annotation flagged 1.7% of over 150,000 unique clonotypes as previously reported viral-epitope-specific. Raw reads were processed by the immunoSEQ Data Assistant and immunoSEQ Analyzer into normalized, annotated TCRB repertoires. Clonotype analysis used the immunarch R package version 0.6.5 and BioAnalyzer. Every repertoire was downsampled to the clone count of the smallest repertoire before richness was estimated. Clonotypes were sorted into expanded, contracted or novel categories with Fisher's exact tests, where novel meant the clonotype had zero frequency before treatment. Significantly changed CDR3 beta sequences were clustered with GLIPH2 at simulation_depth=1000 and kmer_min_depth=3, and CDR3s shorter than five residues were left out. Entries here come from immuneACCESS through TCRdb and include only in-frame sequences with V and J called. Some clones fail to appear in such tables; in the studies checked, an unresolved V gene covers under half of the shortfall, and the cause of the remainder is unknown. V and J calls and clone size are copied from that table; D and trimming were computed from the DNA. This sample has around 1,800 clones in its table, and around 73% of those were observed once. The ten largest clonotypes hold roughly a sixth of the sample.

General findings and caveats noted by the study authors: After hypomethylating agent treatment, no significant change in richness, rarefaction diversity or clonality was seen, either across all patients or within response groups. Responders more often showed novel clonotypes emerging, while non-responders displayed more contracted clonotypes after treatment. Only 10 to 12 patients were analyzed, so the study cohort was small. The shared GLIPH2 clusters might recognize novel MDS antigens, but this possibility was not confirmed and requires experimental validation. Because the healthy control donors and the MDS patients were not matched by age, the comparison between MDS and healthy samples could have been affected.

The sequence links TRBV6-6 to TRBJ1-2; TRBD1 could be the D gene, as 6 bases match. The TCR originated in a human donor with myelodysplastic syndrome. The source was bone marrow, collected before or after starting hypomethylating agent treatment for myelodysplastic syndrome (not recorded which). At the DNA level, the sequence is TGTGCCAGCAGTTACGATGTCGCAGGGGATGGCTACACCTTC. Its protein reads: CASSYDVAGDGYTF.